These 18 T cell receptor beta chains were sequenced from one sample in a study of cytomegalovirus exposure and HLA in healthy donors. The PCR made use of 60 Vbeta and 13 Jbeta primers. Data came from immunoSEQ multiplex PCR; TCRdb stores just in-frame clones and leaves some out. The table records tens of thousands of clones, over 65% of them present only once. The specimen was PBMCs. Receptors originate from a woman in her thirties or forties in good health and CMV-seropositive.

The rearrangement uses TRBV7-2 and TRBJ2-5; D remains ambiguous. The germline V gene encodes CDR1 SGHTA and CDR2 FQGNSA. This CDR3 has 13 amino acids. V lost 2 bases and J lost 5, with 9 bases in between. Here the CDR3 reads CASSLTRFETQYF. Written as DNA, the CDR3 is TGTGCCAGCAGCTTAACGAGATTTGAGACCCAGTACTTC.

This chain joins TRBV9 and TRBJ2-1, with 7 bases lining up with TRBD2. The V gene end was trimmed by 0 bases and the J gene end by 0 bases; junction bases not matched to a gene: 3. This CDR3 is 16 amino acids long. The germline gives CDR1 SGDLS, CDR2 YYNGEE. CDR3 in DNA: TGTGCCAGCAGCGTAGAGGGACTATTCTCCTACAATGAGCAGTTCTTC. It yields the protein CASSVEGLFSYNEQFF.

J is TRBJ2-3 and V is TRBV6-5, with 10 bases matching TRBD2. The CDR3 sequence is 16 residues long. Germline CDR1 MNHEY, CDR2 SVGAGI. Losses at the gene ends were 0 bases for V and 2 bases for J; bases not matched to a gene: 2. CDR3 sequence (DNA): TGTGCCAGCAGTTACTCACTAGCGGGGTACACAGATACGCAGTATTTT. Its protein product is CASSYSLAGYTDTQYF.

This chain uses TRBV5-4 with TRBJ2-7; D gene unclear. V was shortened by 3 bases and J by 5 bases, with 15 bases between the two germline ends. The germline V gene has CDR1 SGHNT and CDR2 YYREEE (reference sequence). The CDR3 contains 14 residues. CDR3 nucleotides: TGTGCCAGCAGCTCAAACTTACGATTTCACGAGCAGTACTTC. It yields the protein CASSSNLRFHEQYF.

V is TRBV19 and J is TRBJ2-1, with 11 bases aligning to TRBD2. This CDR3 is built from 15 residues. J gave up 8 bases and V 1 base, and 4 bases lay outside the gene matches. The germline V gene encodes CDR1 LNHDA and CDR2 SQIVND (reference sequence). CDR3 sequence: CASSIVAGGVDEQFF. CDR3 coding DNA: TGTGCCAGTAGTATAGTAGCGGGGGGGGTAGATGAGCAGTTCTTC.

The rearrangement links TRBV5-1 to TRBJ2-3; D perhaps matches TRBD1 (6 bases). The CDR3 has 14 residues. V was pared by 3 bases and J by 2 bases, with 10 bases between. Looked up from germline, CDR1 is SGHRS and CDR2 is YFSETQ. The CDR3 region is CASSYRDNTDTQYF. Here the CDR3 DNA reads TGCGCCAGCAGCTACCGGGACAACACAGATACGCAGTATTTT.

Remarks on this clone: The sample contains more than one DNA sequence encoding this CDR3. V and J are TRBV28 and TRBJ1-2; no reliable D call. Germline V gene sequence: CDR1 MDHEN, CDR2 SYDVKM. Trimming removed 11 bases from V and 0 bases from J, with 7 bases in between. This CDR3 spans 11 amino acids. CDR3 amino acids: CASLANYGYTF. CDR3 bases: TGTGCCTCCCTAGCTAACTATGGCTACACCTTC.

In this sample, this clone turned up a few times. The V gene is TRBV7-9, the J gene TRBJ1-2; 7 bases are shared with TRBD1. Germline V gives CDR1 SEHNR, CDR2 FQNEAQ (reference sequence). V shed 5 bases, J shed 8 bases, and the junction held 8 bases outside the gene matches. This CDR3 comprises 13 residues. CDR3 in amino acids: CASSPLGQQGYTF. CDR3 sequence (DNA): TGTGCCAGCAGCCCCTTGGGACAGCAGGGCTACACCTTC.

The rearrangement joins TRBV2 to TRBJ1-5; D is possibly TRBD1 (6 bases). CDR1 is SNHLY, CDR2 FYNNEI, per germline. V was pared by 6 bases and J by 6 bases, with 15 bases between. The CDR3 has 14 amino acids. CDR3 in amino acids: CASSAGVGSQPQHF. The DNA of the CDR3 is TGTGCCAGCAGCGCAGGGGTAGGGAGTCAGCCCCAGCATTTT.

This chain joins TRBV27 and TRBJ2-7, with 8 bases lining up with TRBD2. V was clipped by 6 bases and J by 8 bases; unmatched bases: 12. CDR3 length: 14 amino acids. Germline lookup yields CDR1 MNHEY and CDR2 SMNVEV (reference sequence). The CDR3 DNA reads TGTGCCAGCAGGGAGGGACTAGTCCCAACCCAGCAGTACTTC. It specifies CASREGLVPTQQYF.

The chain joins TRBV7-8 to TRBJ2-5; D not resolved. The J call may be faulty, since TRBJ2-7 better matches the DNA end. Germline V CDR1 and CDR2: SGHVS, FQNEAQ. The CDR3 length is 11 residues. Written as DNA, the CDR3 is TGTGCCAGCAGCTTATCCCACGAGCAGTACTTC. It is translated as CASSLSHEQYF.

The rearrangement joins TRBV6-1 to TRBJ2-5, with D maybe TRBD1 (5 bases). CDR3 length equals 13 residues. The germline V and J ends were trimmed by 8 bases and 5 bases, with 15 bases remaining between them. Germline V CDR1 and CDR2: MNHNS, SASEGT. The CDR3 loop reads CASGARPRETQYF. CDR3 bases: TGTGCCAGCGGGGCTAGGCCGCGGGAGACCCAGTACTTC.

The CDR3 spells CATSRGVLATTRETQYF. The CDR3 nucleotides read TGTGCCACCAGCAGGGGAGTGTTGGCGACCACTAGGGAGACCCAGTACTTC. This chain joins TRBV15 and TRBJ2-5, with D possibly TRBD2 on 5 matching bases. Germline V gives CDR1 LNHNV, CDR2 YYDKDF (reference sequence). V dropped 3 bases and J dropped 5 bases, with 22 bases sitting between them. The CDR3 is 17 amino acids.

The chain joins TRBV2 to TRBJ1-1; D is undetermined. The CDR3 length is 13 residues. The ends were cut back, 1 base at V and 10 bases at J, with 13 bases in the middle. In germline, CDR1 is SNHLY, CDR2 FYNNEI. CDR3 protein: CASSEERDLRAFF. CDR3 nucleotides: TGTGCCAGCAGTGAAGAACGGGATCTAAGAGCTTTCTTT.

As for this clone: A read error may account for a junction end that differs from germline. The rearrangement links TRBV7-9 to TRBJ2-7; 7 bases map to TRBD1. This CDR3 is 19 amino acids long. Germline CDR1 and CDR2: SEHNR and FQNEAQ (reference sequence). CDR3 loop: CSSTLRQGSRFFEPYEQYF. The CDR3 DNA follows: TGTTCCAGCACCCTGCGACAGGGAAGTAGGTTCTTTGAACCCTACGAGCAGTACTTC.

This clone was observed at least ten times. The chain joins TRBV19 to TRBJ1-5; TRBD1 aligns across 7 bases. This CDR3 is built from 16 residues. V was pared by 5 bases and J by 0 bases, with 7 bases of the junction left unmatched. Per germline, CDR1 LNHDA and CDR2 SQIVND (reference sequence). CDR3 bases: TGTGCCAGTAGTGCCGGGACAGCAAATAGCAATCAGCCCCAGCATTTT. Translated: CASSAGTANSNQPQHF.

Notes on this clone: Other nucleotide sequences from this sample produce the same CDR3. The chain joins TRBV28 to TRBJ1-5; the D gene is possibly TRBD1 (5 bases). V was pared by 7 bases and J by 2 bases, with 18 bases between. CDR1 and CDR2 from the germline V gene are MDHEN and SYDVKM. The CDR3 is 16 residues long. CDR3 DNA: TGTGCCAGCAACCCGGGGGGGAACGCGGGCAATCAGCCCCAGCATTTT. Encoded protein: CASNPGGNAGNQPQHF.

The genes are TRBV6-4 and TRBJ2-1; the match to TRBD2 covers 10 bases. Germline CDR1 reads MRHNA; CDR2 reads SNTAGT. J lost 7 bases, V lost 4 bases, and 7 bases had no gene match. The CDR3 runs to 15 residues. CDR3 amino acids: CASSALSGRRNEQFF. The CDR3 DNA reads TGTGCCAGCAGTGCCCTTAGCGGGAGGAGGAATGAGCAGTTCTTC.